This T cell receptor beta chain was identified in a study of spatial heterogeneity in lung cancer (dated by TCRdb to between 2018 and 2021). In the study overall: More beta-chain than alpha-chain transcripts were consistently detected, likely reflecting higher beta-chain transcript abundance. In non-small cell lung cancer, the study quantitatively compared TCR alpha and beta repertoires across several tumor regions, matched nontumor lung, and blood. Nonsynonymous mutation counts, determined by whole-exome sequencing of tumor tissue, were related to TCR repertoire features. In the raw uncorrected reads, each unique combination of TCR and UMI appeared more than ten times on average. At surgery, both alpha and beta chains were TCR-sequenced in under 250 tumor regions, about 64 matched nontumor lung samples and a few dozen PBMC samples. The paper as a whole reports these results and caveats: Ubiquitous expanded tumor TCRs were detected in blood more often at tumor resection than at routine follow-up. Confirming at a functional level the hypothesis that regional TCRs recognize regional mutations was considered to require additional single-cell paired TCR alpha and beta sequencing.

V is clipped by 7 bases and J by 4 bases, and the sequence between their germline boundaries is 11 bases long. From the cysteine through the phenylalanine, the CDR3 covers 13 amino acids. The CDR3 DNA has 39 bases and is translated from base 1. As encoded in the germline V gene (reference sequence), CDR1 is MNHNY while CDR2 is SVGAGI. What the time point label conveys for this sample: sample taken at primary tumor resection. Whole RNA extracted from tumor and nontumor lung tissue, or from cryopreserved PBMC samples, was used for TCR sequencing without cell sorting. Donors were about 70 patients with early-stage, untreated non-small cell lung cancer from the lung TRACERx cohort. Only patients for whom sufficient RNA was available from at least two tumor regions were selected for TCR sequencing. Many counts were recorded for this clonotype. Its antigen target is currently unknown. Base qualities are not at hand, and no much larger clone is one base apart.

The protocol used for the library was 5' RACE. The data were produced on a NextSeq 500. To allow correction of PCR and sequencing errors, the TCR library protocol tagged every TCR cDNA molecule with a unique molecular identifier. The source study handled its data this way. TCR identification, UMI-based error correction and CDR3 extraction were performed with Decombinator tools. TCRs above a frequency of 2 per 1,000, corresponding to the top 1% of the tumor frequency distribution, were defined as expanded. Renyi diversity was computed with the R vegan package after each repertoire had been subsampled 100 times to 5,000 TCRs. To build CDR3 similarity networks, amino acid triplet string-kernel similarity was used, and CDR3s were connected when their pairwise similarity was above 0.82. The public reads were reanalyzed by TCRdb: fastp trimming at Q25, MiXCR alignment, in-frame beta chains only. Every distinct CDR3 protein forms one entry, paired with its most common genes and DNA. These V and J calls rely on TCRdb rather than the paper's analysis. Present in this sample are roughly 60,000 distinct CDR3 sequences, approximately 8.9% of which were seen just once. Approximately 15% of the sample is taken by the ten largest.

This receptor was obtained from a female donor with early-stage non-small cell lung cancer. The material was PBMCs, obtained at surgery. The chain couples TRBV6-6 to TRBJ1-5; D gene: possibly TRBD1, on 6 matching bases. CDR3 loop: CASTPGANQPQHF. The nucleotide sequence is given as TGTGCCAGCACCCCGGGGGCTAATCAGCCCCAGCATTTT.